This T cell receptor (beta chain) was retrieved from a study of shared clonotypes between healthy human individuals. V was pared by 0 bases and J by 7 bases, with 12 bases of the junction left unmatched. The CDR3 totals 18 residues. Germline V gene sequence: CDR1 SGHTA, CDR2 FQGNSA. Data came from immunoSEQ multiplex PCR; TCRdb stores just in-frame clones and leaves some out. The data hold hundreds of thousands of clones, with about 80% observed a single time. Material for sequencing was memory CD4+ T cells sorted from blood. Subset given: CD45RA-negative fraction. The sequence was obtained from a woman in her twenties or thirties in good health. This chain connects TRBV7-2 to TRBJ2-1, with TRBD2 matching 10 bases. CDR3 coding DNA: TGTGCCAGCAGCTTAGCGCTGGCTAGCGGGAGCCCCACAAATGAGCAGTTCTTC. Amino acids: CASSLALASGSPTNEQFF.